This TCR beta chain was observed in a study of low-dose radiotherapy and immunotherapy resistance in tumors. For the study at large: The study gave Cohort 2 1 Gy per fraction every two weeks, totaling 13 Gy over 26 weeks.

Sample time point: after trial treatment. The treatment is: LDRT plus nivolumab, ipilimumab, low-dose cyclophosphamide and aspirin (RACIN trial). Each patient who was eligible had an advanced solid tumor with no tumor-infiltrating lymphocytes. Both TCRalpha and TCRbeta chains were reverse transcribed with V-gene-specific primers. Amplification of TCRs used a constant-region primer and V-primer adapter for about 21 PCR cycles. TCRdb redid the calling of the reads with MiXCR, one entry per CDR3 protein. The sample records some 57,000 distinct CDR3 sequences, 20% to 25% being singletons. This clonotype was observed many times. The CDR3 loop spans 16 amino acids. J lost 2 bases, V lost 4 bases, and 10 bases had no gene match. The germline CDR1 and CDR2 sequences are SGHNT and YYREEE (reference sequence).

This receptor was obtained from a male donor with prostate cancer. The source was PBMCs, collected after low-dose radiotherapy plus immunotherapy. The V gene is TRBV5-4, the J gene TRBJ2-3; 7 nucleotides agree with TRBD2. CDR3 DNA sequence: TGTGCCAGCAGCCAATTCAGGGAGGGGCCCACAGATACGCAGTATTTT. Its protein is CASSQFREGPTDTQYF.